The 8 T cell receptor beta chains given below trace back to one sample, sequenced in a study of T cells after yellow fever vaccination. TCRdb itself ran the 5' RACE reads through MiXCR, one entry per CDR3 protein. The sample includes approximately 350,000 distinct CDR3 sequences, roughly 11% of them seen just once. This specimen consisted of PBMCs, obtained on the day of the first yellow fever vaccination. All receptors come from a man in his late teens or twenties who received the YFV17D yellow fever vaccine.

This clonotype was seen a few times. The DNA for the CDR3 is TGTGCCAGCAGCTTAGATGGGACAGCTAGCAATCAGCCCCAGCATTTT. Translated, it gives CASSLDGTASNQPQHF. The chain carries TRBV7-9 and TRBJ1-5, with TRBD1 matching over 7 bases. The CDR3 loop spans 16 amino acids. Germline V CDR1 and CDR2: SEHNR, FQNEAQ (reference sequence). J was trimmed by 0 bases and V by 1 base; bases with no gene match: 3.

This rearrangement joins TRBV14 to TRBJ2-1, with D perhaps given as TRBD1 or TRBD2 (6 bases each). The germline V and J ends were trimmed by 0 bases and 1 base, with 31 bases remaining between them. The CDR3 spans 23 residues. CDR1 and CDR2 from the germline V gene are SGHDN and FVKESK. The CDR3 DNA follows: TGTGCCAGCAGCCAAGAACAAGGGGGGAGGAGCGAGGGGAGAAGTGTGTCCTACAATGAGCAGTTCTTC. The encoded protein is CASSQEQGGRSEGRSVSYNEQFF.

This clonotype was detected a few times. The rearrangement joins TRBV29-1 to TRBJ1-2; D may be TRBD1 (5 bases). Germline V gene data show CDR1 as SQVTM and CDR2 as ANQGSEA. The CDR3 is 14 residues long. V was cut by 5 bases and J by 6 bases, with 19 bases left in between. Here the CDR3 reads CSVSSQGKTHGYTF. CDR3 DNA sequence: TGCAGCGTTTCTAGCCAGGGTAAAACCCATGGCTACACCTTC. The full variable domain, with the rest looked up from reference TRBV29-1 and TRBJ1-2, is SAVISQKPSRDICQRGTSLTIQCQVDSQVTMMFWYRQQPGQSLTLIATANQGSEATYESGFVIDKFPISRPNLTFSTLTVSNMSPEDSSIYLCSVSSQGKTHGYTFGSGTRLTVV.

A few counts support this clonotype. The gene calls are TRBV20-1 and TRBJ2-1, with 13 bases identical to TRBD2. V shed 6 bases, J shed 2 bases, and the junction held 4 bases outside the gene matches. Germline V gene lookup returns CDR1 DFQATT and CDR2 SNEGSKA (reference sequence). CDR3 length equals 15 residues. In nucleotides, the CDR3 is TGCAGTGCAAGGACTAGCGGGGGCCCCTACAATGAGCAGTTCTTC. As protein: CSARTSGGPYNEQFF.

This clonotype occurred a few times. CDR3 loop: CASSLMGEGYTF. Written as DNA, the CDR3 is TGCGCCAGCAGCTTGATGGGTGAGGGCTACACCTTC. This sequence joins TRBV5-1 and TRBJ1-2; unclear D gene. The germline V gene encodes CDR1 SGHRS and CDR2 YFSETQ. The CDR3 consists of 12 residues. Trimming cost V 1 base and J 8 bases, with 9 bases left between them.

This clonotype occurred a few times. The V call is TRBV20-1, the J call TRBJ1-5, with 8 positions matching TRBD1. J lost 5 bases, V lost 3 bases, and 6 bases had no gene match. Germline V gene sequence: CDR1 DFQATT, CDR2 SNEGSKA (reference sequence). The CDR3 consists of 14 residues. The CDR3 spells CSARETGAHQPQHF. The CDR3 DNA follows: TGCAGTGCTAGGGAGACAGGGGCGCATCAGCCCCAGCATTTT.

This chain links TRBV29-1 with TRBJ1-1; possible D gene TRBD1, 6 bases. There are 14 residues in the CDR3. Germline-derived CDR1 and CDR2 are SQVTM and ANQGSEA. Trimming removed 6 bases from V and 4 bases from J, with 18 bases in between. CDR3 nucleotides: TGCAGCGTGAGGGAGGGGCAGGGGCGCACTGAAGCTTTCTTT. Amino acid sequence: CSVREGQGRTEAFF. Full variable domain (remainder filled in from reference TRBV29-1 and TRBJ1-1): SAVISQKPSRDICQRGTSLTIQCQVDSQVTMMFWYRQQPGQSLTLIATANQGSEATYESGFVIDKFPISRPNLTFSTLTVSNMSPEDSSIYLCSVREGQGRTEAFFGQGTRLTVV.

This sequence joins TRBV5-1 and TRBJ2-2; D is possibly TRBD1 or TRBD2 (5 bases each). V lost 4 bases, J lost 7 bases, and 17 bases lay in between. Per germline, CDR1 SGHRS and CDR2 YFSETQ. This CDR3 has 15 amino acids. CDR3 region: CASSQRDRLIGELFF. Written as DNA, the CDR3 is TGCGCCAGCAGCCAGAGGGACCGATTGATCGGGGAGCTGTTTTTT.